What follows describes a single T cell receptor beta chain. The antigen is unknown. The source of the sample is a study of cytomegalovirus exposure and HLA in healthy donors. The study, taken as a whole, reports: First-cohort TCR clusters were later found to tend to co-occur in the 120 validation repertoires. Cytomegalovirus-associated status was assigned to roughly 160 TCR beta chains.

The germline gives CDR1 LNHNV, CDR2 YYDKDF (reference sequence). This CDR3 contains 14 residues. Deletions cut 3 bases from V and 6 bases from J, with 15 bases between. Sequencing was performed with immunoSEQ multiplex PCR; in TCRdb, only in-frame clones are kept and a portion is missing. The repertoire holds about 98,000 clones, with around 85% as singletons. Donors came from a validation cohort of approximately 110 subjects, distinct from the first 666-subject cohort. V gene TRBV15 combines with J gene TRBJ2-7, with D possibly TRBD1 on 6 matching bases. This TCR was sampled from a woman aged 25 to 45 in good health and CMV-seronegative. The specimen sequenced was PBMCs. The CDR3 is CATSRTGEGREQYF. The CDR3 DNA sequence: TGTGCCACCAGCAGGACAGGCGAGGGGCGCGAGCAGTACTTC.